The next 29 T cell receptor beta chains were all read from a single sample in a study of T-cell memory formation after mild COVID-19. TCRdb itself ran the 5' RACE reads through MiXCR, one entry per CDR3 protein. The sample comprises about 340,000 distinct CDR3 sequences, 15% to 20% of which are singletons, and more than 20% rests with the top ten. Sequenced input: PBMCs or a T cell subset sorted from them (not recorded which). These receptor sequences come from a man aged 18-30 years who had mild COVID-19 (a few samples of this study predate the infection). Cell type and time point are not known.

This clonotype was recorded at least ten times. The genes are TRBV4-2 and TRBJ2-7; D is unresolved. The germline V gene encodes CDR1 LGHNA and CDR2 YNFKEQ. V was cut by 0 bases and J by 3 bases, with 9 bases left in between. This CDR3 region has 14 residues. In nucleotides, the CDR3 is TGTGCCAGCAGCCAAGATTTGGATTTCTACGAGCAGTACTTC. It yields the protein CASSQDLDFYEQYF.

This chain links TRBV6-2 or TRBV6-3 with TRBJ2-1; no definite D call. The CDR3 runs 15 residues. Germline V gene sequence: CDR1 MNHEY, CDR2 SVGEGT. Trimming took off 2 bases at V and 6 bases at J, with 14 bases between the two ends. The CDR3: CASSYRSQPPNEQFF. In DNA form, the CDR3 reads TGTGCCAGCAGTTACCGCTCCCAGCCCCCCAATGAGCAGTTCTTC.

The chain couples TRBV4-1 to TRBJ2-7; tentatively, D is TRBD2 (6 bases). V was trimmed by 3 bases and J by 7 bases, leaving 13 bases between them. Per the germline V gene, CDR1 is MGHRA and CDR2 is YSYEKL. The CDR3 is 13 amino acids. The CDR3 DNA follows: TGCGCCAGCAGCCAGGGGACTTGGGAAGAGCAGTACGTC. Its protein is CASSQGTWEEQYV.

This clonotype turned up a few times. The chain couples TRBV27 to TRBJ2-1; TRBD2 might be the D (7 bases). The CDR3 contains 15 residues. CDR1 and CDR2 (germline): MNHEY, SMNVEV (reference sequence). The V end lost 5 bases, the J end lost 6 bases, and 17 bases lay between the germline ends. DNA for the CDR3: TGTGCCAGCAGTGGGTGGGGGGGCCCTTTCAATGAGCAGTTCTTC. Translating it yields CASSGWGGPFNEQFF.

V and J are TRBV25-1 and TRBJ2-5, with 9 bases aligning to TRBD1. Germline assignment: CDR1 MGHDK and CDR2 SYGVNS. The CDR3 covers 16 residues. J was trimmed by 2 bases and V by 0 bases; bases with no gene match: 4. The CDR3 DNA is TGTGCCAGCAGTGAATATGGGGACAGGGTACAAGAGACCCAGTACTTC. Protein product: CASSEYGDRVQETQYF.

This clonotype has only a few counts. The V call is TRBV4-1, the J call TRBJ2-1; TRBD1 or TRBD2 may be the D gene (5 bases each). This CDR3 is 16 amino acids long. The germline V and J ends were trimmed by 1 base and 6 bases, with 16 bases remaining between them. Germline CDR1 and CDR2: MGHRA and YSYEKL. CDR3 residues: CASSQVGVRGRNEQFF. The CDR3 DNA reads as TGCGCCAGCAGCCAAGTGGGGGTCCGAGGACGCAATGAGCAGTTCTTC.

This clonotype was counted between two and nine times. The rearrangement uses TRBV4-1 and TRBJ1-4; D not resolved. Trimming removed 0 bases at V and 13 bases at J, with 15 bases between. Germline V gene data show CDR1 as MGHRA and CDR2 as YSYEKL. This CDR3 has 14 amino acids. CDR3 in DNA: TGCGCCAGCAGCCAAGATGGGTTCGGGGTTGGACTGTTTTTT. Residues: CASSQDGFGVGLFF.

The chain couples TRBV7-3 to TRBJ2-7; D is unclear. Trimming shortened V by 11 bases and J by 2 bases, and 13 bases separated the two germline ends. Germline V gives CDR1 SGHTA, CDR2 FQGTGA. The CDR3 is 12 residues long. The CDR3 loop is CAGTASTYEQYV. The CDR3 DNA follows: TGTGCCGGAACCGCTAGTACCTACGAGCAGTACGTC.

This clonotype was picked up a small number of times. The V call is TRBV5-1, the J call TRBJ2-2; D not certain. V was cut by 4 bases and J by 10 bases, with 14 bases left in between. CDR1 is SGHRS and CDR2 is YFSETQ in the germline V gene. The CDR3 extends over 13 amino acids. The CDR3 here is CASSPTSQEELFF. CDR3 DNA: TGCGCCAGCAGCCCGACAAGTCAGGAGGAGCTGTTTTTT.

This clonotype was seen more than once but under ten times. The chain recombines TRBV6-6 with TRBJ2-6; 11 bases agree with TRBD1. Germline CDR1 reads MNHNY; CDR2 reads SVGAGI (reference sequence). The CDR3 is 16 amino acids. V dropped 7 bases and J dropped 2; count of bases not matched to a gene: 4. The CDR3 is CASTWTGGTGANVLTF. The DNA of the CDR3 is TGTGCCAGCACCTGGACAGGGGGCACTGGGGCCAACGTCCTGACTTTC.

This chain connects TRBV5-1 to TRBJ1-2, with a possible D match to TRBD1 (5 bases). Germline assignment: CDR1 SGHRS and CDR2 YFSETQ. Trimming removed 5 bases from V and 2 bases from J, with 13 bases in between. This CDR3 region has 14 residues. The CDR3 DNA follows: TGCGCCAGCAGGGCGGCAGGGTGGAACTATGGCTACACCTTC. Translation: CASRAAGWNYGYTF.

This clonotype was seen a few times. The chain carries TRBV7-2 and TRBJ2-1, with 8 positions matching TRBD2. CDR1 SGHTA and CDR2 FQGNSA come from the germline V gene. The junction had 11 bases not matched to a gene; V was cut back by 1 base and J by 6 bases. This CDR3 is built from 17 residues. The CDR3 reads CASSLVGGGTPSNEQFF. The CDR3 region has the DNA TGTGCCAGCAGCTTAGTAGGCGGGGGGACCCCCTCCAATGAGCAGTTCTTC. Together with reference TRBV7-2 and TRBJ2-1, the CDR3 gives the full variable domain: GAGVSQSPSNKVTEKGKDVELRCDPISGHTALYWYRQSLGQGLEFLIYFQGNSAPDKSGLPSDRFSAERTGGSVSTLTIQRTQQEDSAVYLCASSLVGGGTPSNEQFFGPGTRLTVL.

This clonotype was counted a few times. The J gene is TRBJ2-7, the V gene TRBV7-9, with D possibly TRBD1 on 6 matching bases. V was clipped by 5 bases and J by 5 bases, with 22 bases between them. This CDR3 region has 16 residues. The germline V gene has CDR1 SEHNR and CDR2 FQNEAQ (reference sequence). The CDR3 DNA reads as TGTGCCAGCAGCCCCGGAGCCGGGACACCCAACCACGAGCAGTACGTC. This gives the protein CASSPGAGTPNHEQYV.

This clonotype was seen a few times. The chain uses TRBV5-8 and TRBJ2-3; 16 nucleotides align to TRBD2. Looked up from germline, CDR1 is SGHTS and CDR2 is YDEGEE. The V and J ends lost 4 bases and 6 bases, in that order; junction bases with no gene match: 8. This CDR3 is built from 17 residues. This CDR3 is CASSPGTSGGAKDTQYF. CDR3 sequence (DNA): TGTGCCAGCAGCCCAGGGACTAGCGGGGGGGCGAAGGATACGCAGTATTTT.

In this sample, this clonotype turned up a few times. This chain joins TRBV12-3 or TRBV12-4 and TRBJ1-2; D gene ambiguous. CDR3 size: 13 residues. V was shortened by 3 bases and J by 4 bases, with 9 bases between the two germline ends. DNA for the CDR3: TGTGCCAGCAGTTTTACCGATTTCTATGGCTACACCTTC. It translates to CASSFTDFYGYTF.

Judged by abundance, this clonotype is medium-sized. The rearrangement links TRBV7-8 to TRBJ2-1, with 8 bases that match TRBD2. CDR1 is SGHVS and CDR2 is FQNEAQ in the germline V gene. The CDR3 sequence is 18 residues long. V lost 0 bases and J lost 0; bases outside the gene matches: 7. CDR3 coding DNA: TGTGCCAGCAGCTTAGCGCTTATAGCGGGGTTCTCCTACAATGAGCAGTTCTTC. The encoded protein is CASSLALIAGFSYNEQFF.

This clonotype was picked up many times. This chain uses TRBV7-9 with TRBJ2-1, with D uncertain. The CDR3 has 11 amino acids. CDR1 is SEHNR, CDR2 FQNEAQ, per germline (reference sequence). V gave up 6 bases and J gave up 6 bases, with 6 bases separating them. CDR3 protein: CASSLSNEQFF. DNA of the CDR3: TGTGCCAGCAGTCTAAGCAATGAGCAGTTCTTC.

The chain couples TRBV9 to TRBJ2-5; D possibly corresponds to TRBD2 (7 bases). The V gene lost 3 bases and the J gene lost 1 base, with 10 bases spanning the gap. The CDR3 has 14 residues. Germline loops: CDR1 SGDLS, CDR2 YYNGEE. The CDR3 nucleotides are TGTGCCAGCAGCGGGGGGGGCCGCCAAGAGACCCAGTACTTC. This gives the protein CASSGGGRQETQYF. Combining the CDR3 with reference TRBV9 and TRBJ2-5 gives the whole variable domain DSGVTQTPKHLITATGQRVTLRCSPRSGDLSVYWYQQSLDQGLQFLIQYYNGEERAKGNILERFSAQQFPDLHSELNLSSLELGDSALYFCASSGGGRQETQYFGPGTRLLVL.

This rearrangement joins TRBV20-1 to TRBJ1-1; TRBD1 matches 7 bases. There are 14 residues in the CDR3. V shed 5 bases and J 3 bases; nucleotides not matched to a gene: 9. The V gene's germline CDR1 is DFQATT and CDR2 SNEGSKA (reference sequence). This CDR3 is CSAPSGQADTEAFF. CDR3 nucleotides: TGCAGTGCTCCATCCGGACAGGCTGACACTGAAGCTTTCTTT.

The chain links TRBV4-1 to TRBJ1-5; D may be TRBD1 (6 bases). This CDR3 is built from 14 residues. Deletions cut 4 bases from V and 7 bases from J, with 14 bases between. Looked up from germline, CDR1 is MGHRA and CDR2 is YSYEKL. CDR3 protein: CASSLFGGGQPQHF. For the CDR3, the DNA is TGCGCCAGCAGCCTCTTCGGGGGCGGCCAGCCCCAGCATTTT.

This clonotype was counted between two and nine times. This chain connects TRBV5-1 to TRBJ1-2; D gene ambiguous. CDR1 is SGHRS, CDR2 YFSETQ, per germline. Trimming left V 5 bases short and J 3 bases short, with 17 bases between. This CDR3 comprises 15 residues. The CDR3 spells CASSPGFGGDYGYTF. The CDR3 DNA is TGCGCCAGCAGTCCTGGTTTCGGTGGGGACTATGGCTACACCTTC. Complete variable domain (other parts from reference TRBV5-1 and TRBJ1-2): KAGVTQTPRYLIKTRGQQVTLSCSPISGHRSVSWYQQTPGQGLQFLFEYFSETQRNKGNFPGRFSGRQFSNSRSEMNVSTLELGDSALYLCASSPGFGGDYGYTFGSGTRLTVV.

This clonotype has a count of ten or more. The chain carries TRBV12-3 or TRBV12-4 and TRBJ2-3, with a tentative D call TRBD1 (5 bases). The ends were cut back, 6 bases at V and 0 bases at J, with 10 bases in the middle. The CDR3 length is 14 residues. The CDR3 is CASSQQASTDTQYF. In nucleotides, the CDR3 is TGTGCCAGCAGCCAACAGGCAAGCACAGATACGCAGTATTTT.

This clonotype was observed a few times. This CDR3 reads CASSAGPLENSPLHF. For the CDR3, the DNA is TGTGCCAGCAGCGCCGGGCCGCTTGAAAATTCACCCCTCCACTTT. The rearrangement links TRBV9 to TRBJ1-6; D remains ambiguous. V dropped 3 bases and J dropped 7 bases, with 14 bases sitting between them. Germline CDR1 is SGDLS and CDR2 is YYNGEE. The CDR3 is 15 residues long.

V and J are TRBV7-3 and TRBJ2-2, with D possibly matching TRBD2 (5 bases). From germline, CDR1 is SGHTA and CDR2 FQGTGA. The CDR3 has 14 residues. V gave up 6 bases and J gave up 2 bases, with 10 bases separating them. The CDR3 loop reads CASRPSGNTGELFF. CDR3 bases: TGTGCCAGCAGACCAAGCGGTAACACCGGGGAGCTGTTTTTT.

This clonotype appeared a few times. The chain recombines TRBV5-6 with TRBJ2-1; D perhaps matches TRBD2 (5 bases). Per germline, CDR1 SGHDT and CDR2 YYEEEE. The CDR3 loop spans 12 amino acids. Between the trimmed V and J ends, which lost 6 bases and 9 bases, there was a span of 13 bases. The CDR3 sequence is CASTSRRPEQFF. CDR3 in DNA: TGTGCCAGCACCTCGCGGAGGCCTGAGCAGTTCTTC.

This clonotype turned up a few times. This chain connects TRBV9 to TRBJ2-4; 10 bases line up with TRBD2. Germline trimming cut 3 bases from V and 14 bases from J; bases unmatched to any gene: 5. This CDR3 has 12 residues. Germline loops: CDR1 SGDLS, CDR2 YYNGEE. CDR3 region: CASSGGSGGKYF. Written as DNA, the CDR3 is TGTGCCAGCAGCGGCGGTAGCGGGGGGAAGTACTTC.

In its sample, this clonotype was seen many times. The chain links TRBV5-1 to TRBJ1-1, with D possibly matching TRBD1 (5 bases). This CDR3 region has 15 residues. V was shortened by 1 base and J by 1 base, with 11 bases between the two germline ends. Germline CDR1 SGHRS, CDR2 YFSETQ. CDR3 loop: CASSLPAGKNTEAFF. The CDR3 DNA reads as TGCGCCAGCAGCTTGCCGGCAGGGAAGAACACTGAAGCTTTCTTT.

The chain employs TRBV20-1 and TRBJ2-4; no firm D call. V was shortened by 3 bases and J by 5 bases, with 11 bases between the two germline ends. The CDR3 consists of 13 residues. The V gene's germline CDR1 is DFQATT and CDR2 SNEGSKA (reference sequence). Here the CDR3 reads CSASSQAQNIQYF. CDR3 bases: TGCAGTGCTAGTTCGCAGGCCCAAAACATTCAGTACTTC.

This clonotype has a handful of counts. The genes are TRBV3-1 and TRBJ2-5; 11 bases are shared with TRBD2. The germline V gene encodes CDR1 LGHDT and CDR2 YNNKEL (reference sequence). This CDR3 comprises 19 residues. V lost 0 bases and J lost 2; bases outside the gene matches: 11. CDR3 in amino acids: CASSQDLRLLAGAQETQYF. The CDR3 nucleotides are TGTGCCAGCAGCCAAGATCTGAGGCTACTAGCGGGGGCACAAGAGACCCAGTACTTC.